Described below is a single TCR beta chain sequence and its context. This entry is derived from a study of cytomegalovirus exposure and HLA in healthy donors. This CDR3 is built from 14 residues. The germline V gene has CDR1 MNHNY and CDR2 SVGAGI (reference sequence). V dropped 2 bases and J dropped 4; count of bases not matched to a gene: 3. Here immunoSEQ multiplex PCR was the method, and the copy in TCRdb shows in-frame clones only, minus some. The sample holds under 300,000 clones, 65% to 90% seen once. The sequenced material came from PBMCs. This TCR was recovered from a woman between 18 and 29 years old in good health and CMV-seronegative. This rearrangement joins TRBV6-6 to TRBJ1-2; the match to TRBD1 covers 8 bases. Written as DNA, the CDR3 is TGTGCCAGCAGTTACGACAGGGGATCCTATGGCTACACCTTC. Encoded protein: CASSYDRGSYGYTF.